These 12 T cell receptor beta chains were sequenced from one sample in a study of regulatory T cells in long-lasting Graves disease. Combining iRepertoire HTBI primers with Arm-PCR of CDR3 regions, the authors built TCR beta libraries. One entry per CDR3 protein results from TCRdb running MiXCR on the multiplex PCR reads. The sample shows about 350,000 distinct CDR3 sequences, about a sixth of them seen only once. Time point defined: newly diagnosed GD, antithyroid drugs for less than 3 months. The TCR library was prepared using RNA isolated from PBMCs. These data also formed part of another study, on T cells in Graves' hyperthyroidism and ophthalmopathy.

The specimen comprised peripheral blood mononuclear cells (PBMCs), sampled at new diagnosis, from a patient treated with antithyroid drugs. The receptors were sampled from a middle-aged man with Graves disease.

This chain connects TRBV4-1 to TRBJ1-5; maybe TRBD1 (6 bases). The CDR3 contains 18 residues. Trimming cost V 2 bases and J 5 bases, with 22 bases left between them. Per the germline V gene, CDR1 is MGHRA and CDR2 is YSYEKL. Here the CDR3 reads CASSQMGITSGVDQPQHF. The CDR3 nucleotides read TGCGCCAGCAGCCAAATGGGGATAACCTCAGGGGTCGATCAGCCCCAGCATTTT.

J is TRBJ2-3 and V is TRBV15; the match to TRBD2 covers 13 bases. The V gene's germline CDR1 is LNHNV and CDR2 YYDKDF (reference sequence). The CDR3 is 16 amino acids. J was trimmed by 2 bases and V by 3 bases; bases with no gene match: 2. The CDR3 nucleotides are TGTGCCACCAGCAGCGGACTAGCGGGGGCCACAGATACGCAGTATTTT. Protein: CATSSGLAGATDTQYF. The full variable domain, rest sourced from reference TRBV15 and TRBJ2-3, is DAMVIQNPRYQVTQFGKPVTLSCSQTLNHNVMYWYQQKSSQAPKLLFHYYDKDFNNEADTPDNFQSRRPNTSFCFLDIRSPGLGDTAMYLCATSSGLAGATDTQYFGPGTRLTVL.

This clonotype was found once. A single base is all that separates this from a far larger clone, so a read error is likely. The chain carries TRBV7-8 and TRBJ2-3; 11 nucleotides line up with TRBD2. After removal of 5 bases from V and 1 base from J, the junction contained 5 bases not matched to a gene. The CDR3 totals 16 residues. Germline loops: CDR1 SGHVS, CDR2 FQNEAQ. CDR3 amino acids: CASSPLAGEGTDTQYF. For the CDR3, the DNA is TGTGCCAGCAGCCCACTAGCGGGGGAGGGCACAGATACGCAGTATTTT.

This clonotype was seen more than once but under ten times. This chain links TRBV12-3 or TRBV12-4 with TRBJ2-7, with D perhaps TRBD2 (7 bases). Trimming removed 4 bases at V and 2 bases at J, with 12 bases between. This CDR3 has 14 residues. The DNA for the CDR3 is TGTGCCAGCAGTTCCGGGGGGACAACCTACGAGCAGTACTTC. Its translation is CASSSGGTTYEQYF.

This clonotype was picked up many times. This sequence joins TRBV18 and TRBJ1-4; D is unresolved. Germline CDR1 and CDR2: KGHSH and LQKENI. Trimming left V 2 bases short and J 5 bases short, with 9 bases between. The length of the CDR3 is 14 residues. CDR3 sequence reads: CASSPLQINEKLFF. The CDR3 nucleotides read TGTGCCAGCTCACCATTACAGATCAATGAAAAACTGTTTTTT. Variable domain in full (rest from reference TRBV18 and TRBJ1-4): NAGVMQNPRHLVRRRGQEARLRCSPMKGHSHVYWYRQLPEEGLKFMVYLQKENIIDESGMPKERFSAEFPKEGPSILRIQQVVRGDSAAYFCASSPLQINEKLFFGSGTQLSVL.

The V gene is TRBV5-1, the J gene TRBJ2-4; no firm D call. The better agreement between TRBJ2-5 and the DNA end casts doubt on the J call. The CDR3 has 12 residues. Germline V gene lookup returns CDR1 SGHRS and CDR2 YFSETQ. CDR3 residues: CASRPAQETQYF. CDR3 sequence (DNA): TGCGCCAGCAGACCCGCGCAAGAGACCCAGTACTTC.

The chain employs TRBV9 and TRBJ2-7; 10 nucleotides match TRBD2. Per the germline V gene, CDR1 is SGDLS and CDR2 is YYNGEE. This CDR3 comprises 15 residues. With V trimmed by 4 bases and J by 2 bases, 6 bases remained unmatched. The CDR3, as DNA: TGTGCCAGCAGCACCGGGACTAGCGCTACCTACGAGCAGTACTTC. It yields the protein CASSTGTSATYEQYF.

V and J are TRBV7-3 and TRBJ1-2, with TRBD1 identical over 9 bases. CDR3 length: 13 residues. Germline loops: CDR1 SGHTA, CDR2 FQGTGA. V shed 4 bases and J 5 bases; nucleotides not matched to a gene: 2. CDR3 DNA sequence: TGTGCCAGCAGCTCCGACAGGGGGTATGGCTACACCTTC. It translates to CASSSDRGYGYTF. Together with reference TRBV7-3 and TRBJ1-2, the CDR3 gives the full variable domain: GAGVSQTPSNKVTEKGKYVELRCDPISGHTALYWYRQSLGQGPEFLIYFQGTGAADDSGLPNDRFFAVRPEGSVSTLKIQRTERGDSAVYLCASSSDRGYGYTFGSGTRLTVV.

This clonotype was recorded a few times. The CDR3 nucleotides are TGTGCCATCAGTGAACCTCGGACTAGCGGGGGGGCGTCAGAAGATACGCAGTATTTT. Residues: CAISEPRTSGGASEDTQYF. V gene TRBV10-3 combines with J gene TRBJ2-3, with 15 positions matching TRBD2. The V segment lost 3 bases and the J segment 5 bases; nucleotides outside the gene matches: 12. CDR3 length: 19 residues. Germline lookup yields CDR1 ENHRY and CDR2 SYGVKD.

The chain's CDR3 is CASSLEPSYNEQFF. Written as DNA, the CDR3 is TGTGCCAGCAGCTTGGAGCCGAGTTACAATGAGCAGTTCTTC. V and J are TRBV11-2 and TRBJ2-1, with D hard to call. V shed 3 bases and J shed 4 bases, with 10 bases lying between them. Germline lookup yields CDR1 SGHAT and CDR2 FQNNGV. This CDR3 has 14 residues.

This clonotype was seen repeatedly, ten times or more. J is TRBJ1-4 and V is TRBV28, with 7 bases aligning to TRBD1. The CDR3 consists of 14 residues. V trimming: 4 bases; J trimming: 8 bases; junction bases outside the gene matches: 7. Germline assignment: CDR1 MDHEN and CDR2 SYDVKM. The CDR3 spells CASSSRRTGEKLFF. CDR3 nucleotides: TGTGCCAGCAGTTCAAGACGGACAGGCGAAAAACTGTTTTTT.

This chain connects TRBV28 to TRBJ2-5; no definite D call. Trimming shortened V by 7 bases and J by 2 bases, and 11 bases separated the two germline ends. The germline V gene encodes CDR1 MDHEN and CDR2 SYDVKM. The CDR3 is made up of 13 amino acids. The DNA of the CDR3 is TGTGCCAGCAATTCTCAGGTACAAGAGACCCAGTACTTC. Translation gives CASNSQVQETQYF.